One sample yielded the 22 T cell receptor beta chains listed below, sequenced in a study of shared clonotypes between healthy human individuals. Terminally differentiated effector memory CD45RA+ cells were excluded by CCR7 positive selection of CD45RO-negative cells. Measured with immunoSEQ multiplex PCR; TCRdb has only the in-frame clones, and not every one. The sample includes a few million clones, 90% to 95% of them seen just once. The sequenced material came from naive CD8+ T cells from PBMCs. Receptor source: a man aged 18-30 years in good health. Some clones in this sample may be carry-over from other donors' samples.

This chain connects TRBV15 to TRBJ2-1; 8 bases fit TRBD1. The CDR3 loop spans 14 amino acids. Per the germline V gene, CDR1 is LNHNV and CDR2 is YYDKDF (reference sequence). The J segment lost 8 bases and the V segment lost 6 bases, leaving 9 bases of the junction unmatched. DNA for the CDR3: TGTGCCACCAGTTCCCGGACAGGGTCCGATGAGCAGTTCTTC. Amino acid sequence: CATSSRTGSDEQFF.

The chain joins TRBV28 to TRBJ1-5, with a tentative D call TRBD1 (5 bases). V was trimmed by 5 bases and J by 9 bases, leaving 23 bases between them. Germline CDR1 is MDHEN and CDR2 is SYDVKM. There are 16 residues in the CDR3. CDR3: CASSPLRQEGPGPQHF. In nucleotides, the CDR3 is TGTGCCAGCAGTCCGTTGCGGCAGGAGGGGCCTGGGCCCCAGCATTTT.

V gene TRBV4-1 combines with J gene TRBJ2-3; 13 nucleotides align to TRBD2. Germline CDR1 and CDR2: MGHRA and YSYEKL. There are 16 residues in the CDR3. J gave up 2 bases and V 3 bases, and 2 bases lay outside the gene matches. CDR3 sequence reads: CASSHGTSGTTDTQYF. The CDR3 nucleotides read TGCGCCAGCAGCCATGGGACTAGCGGGACCACAGATACGCAGTATTTT.

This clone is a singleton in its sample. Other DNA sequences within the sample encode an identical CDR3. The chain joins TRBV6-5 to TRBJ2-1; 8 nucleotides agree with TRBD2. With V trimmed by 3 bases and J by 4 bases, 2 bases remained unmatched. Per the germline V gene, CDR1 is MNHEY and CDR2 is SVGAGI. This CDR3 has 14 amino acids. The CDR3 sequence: CASSYREGYNEQFF. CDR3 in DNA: TGTGCCAGCAGTTATCGGGAGGGATACAATGAGCAGTTCTTC.

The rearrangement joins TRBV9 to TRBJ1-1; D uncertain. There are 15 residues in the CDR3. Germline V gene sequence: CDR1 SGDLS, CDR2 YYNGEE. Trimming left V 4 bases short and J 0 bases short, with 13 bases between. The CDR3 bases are TGTGCCAGCAGCCAACCGGACGGGTTGAACACTGAAGCTTTCTTT. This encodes CASSQPDGLNTEAFF.

The CDR3 DNA follows: TGTGCCAGCAGCAGAAGCTGGGGGGAGGGCCTCCTCGAGCAGTACTTC. Protein sequence: CASSRSWGEGLLEQYF. The V call is TRBV5-6, the J call TRBJ2-7; 7 nucleotides line up with TRBD2. This CDR3 has 16 residues. Per germline, CDR1 SGHDT and CDR2 YYEEEE. With 4 bases clipped from V and 6 bases from J, the junction kept 16 bases outside the gene matches.

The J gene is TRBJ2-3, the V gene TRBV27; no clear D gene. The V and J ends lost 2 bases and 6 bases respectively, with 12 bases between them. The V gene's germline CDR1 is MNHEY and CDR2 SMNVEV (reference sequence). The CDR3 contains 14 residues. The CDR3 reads CASSLTSPFDTQYF. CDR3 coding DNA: TGTGCCAGCAGTTTAACCTCCCCCTTCGATACGCAGTATTTT.

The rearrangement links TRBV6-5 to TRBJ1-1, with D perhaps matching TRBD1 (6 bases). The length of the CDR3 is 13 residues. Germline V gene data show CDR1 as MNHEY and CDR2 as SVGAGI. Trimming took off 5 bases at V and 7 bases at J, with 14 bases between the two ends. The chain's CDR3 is CASSGAGHFEAFF. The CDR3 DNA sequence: TGTGCCAGCAGTGGAGCGGGACACTTTGAAGCTTTCTTT.

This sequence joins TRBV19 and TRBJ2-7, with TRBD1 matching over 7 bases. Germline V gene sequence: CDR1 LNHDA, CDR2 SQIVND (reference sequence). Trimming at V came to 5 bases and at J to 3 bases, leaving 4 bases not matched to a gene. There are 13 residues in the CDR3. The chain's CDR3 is CASSWDRYYEQYF. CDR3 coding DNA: TGTGCCAGTAGTTGGGACAGATACTACGAGCAGTACTTC.

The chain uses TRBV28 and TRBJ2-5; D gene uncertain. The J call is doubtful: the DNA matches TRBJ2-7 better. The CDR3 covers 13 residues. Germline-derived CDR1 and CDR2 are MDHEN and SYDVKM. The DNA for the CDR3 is TGTGCCAGCAGTTTGGGAAACTCCTACGAGCAGTACTTC. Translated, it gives CASSLGNSYEQYF.

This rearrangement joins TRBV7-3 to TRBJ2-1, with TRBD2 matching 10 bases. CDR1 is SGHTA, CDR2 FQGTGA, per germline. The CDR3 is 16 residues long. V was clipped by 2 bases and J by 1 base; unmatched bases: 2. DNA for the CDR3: TGTGCCAGCAGCTTAGCGGGACTAGCGTCCTACAATGAGCAGTTCTTC. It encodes CASSLAGLASYNEQFF.

DNA of the CDR3: TGTGCCAGCAGCTTAGGGGCGAAAAACATTCAGTACTTC. Translating gives CASSLGAKNIQYF. This rearrangement joins TRBV7-2 to TRBJ2-4; D unclear. CDR3 length equals 13 residues. The germline V and J ends were trimmed by 1 base and 4 bases, with 5 bases remaining between them. Germline V CDR1 and CDR2: SGHTA, FQGNSA.

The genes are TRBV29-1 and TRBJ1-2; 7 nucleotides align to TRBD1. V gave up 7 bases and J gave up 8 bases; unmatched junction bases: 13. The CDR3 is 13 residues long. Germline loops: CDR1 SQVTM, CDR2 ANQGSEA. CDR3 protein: CSATRQGGDGYTF. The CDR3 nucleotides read TGCAGCGCGACCAGACAGGGAGGGGACGGCTACACCTTC.

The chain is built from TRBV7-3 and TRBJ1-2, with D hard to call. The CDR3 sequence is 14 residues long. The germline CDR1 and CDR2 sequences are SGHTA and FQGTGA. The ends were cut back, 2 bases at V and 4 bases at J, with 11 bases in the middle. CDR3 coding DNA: TGTGCCAGCAGCTTATTCGTTGGGGTCTATGGCTACACCTTC. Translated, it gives CASSLFVGVYGYTF.

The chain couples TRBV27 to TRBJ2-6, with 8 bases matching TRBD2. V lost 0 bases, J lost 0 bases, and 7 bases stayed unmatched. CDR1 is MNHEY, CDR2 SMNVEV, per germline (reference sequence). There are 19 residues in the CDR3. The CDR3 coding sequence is TGTGCCAGCAGTTTATCGCCACTAGCGGTCAGCTCTGGGGCCAACGTCCTGACTTTC. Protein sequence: CASSLSPLAVSSGANVLTF.

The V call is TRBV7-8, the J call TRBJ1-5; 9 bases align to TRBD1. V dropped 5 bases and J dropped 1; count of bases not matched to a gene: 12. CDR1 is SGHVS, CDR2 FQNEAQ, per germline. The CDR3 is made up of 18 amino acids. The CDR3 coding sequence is TGTGCCAGCAGCCGGAACAGGGGGCTGGTTTTCAGCAATCAGCCCCAGCATTTT. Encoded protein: CASSRNRGLVFSNQPQHF.

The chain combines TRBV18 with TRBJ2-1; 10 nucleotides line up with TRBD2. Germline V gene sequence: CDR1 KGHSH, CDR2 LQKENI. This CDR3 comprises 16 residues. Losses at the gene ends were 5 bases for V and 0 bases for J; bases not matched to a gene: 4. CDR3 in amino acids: CASSGLAVSSYNEQFF. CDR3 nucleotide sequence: TGTGCCAGCTCAGGACTAGCGGTGAGCTCCTACAATGAGCAGTTCTTC.

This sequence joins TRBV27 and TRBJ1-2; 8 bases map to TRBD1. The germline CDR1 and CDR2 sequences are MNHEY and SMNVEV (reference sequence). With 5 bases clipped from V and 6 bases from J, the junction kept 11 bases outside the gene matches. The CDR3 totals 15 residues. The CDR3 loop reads CASSPWTGYGDGYTF. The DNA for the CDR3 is TGTGCCAGCAGTCCGTGGACAGGGTACGGAGATGGCTACACCTTC.

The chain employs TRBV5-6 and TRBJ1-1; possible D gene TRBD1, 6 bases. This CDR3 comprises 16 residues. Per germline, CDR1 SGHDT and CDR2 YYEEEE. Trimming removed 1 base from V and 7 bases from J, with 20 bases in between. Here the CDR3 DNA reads TGTGCCAGCAGCTTGCCGAAACCGGGACATTCTATTGAAGCTTTCTTT. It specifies CASSLPKPGHSIEAFF.

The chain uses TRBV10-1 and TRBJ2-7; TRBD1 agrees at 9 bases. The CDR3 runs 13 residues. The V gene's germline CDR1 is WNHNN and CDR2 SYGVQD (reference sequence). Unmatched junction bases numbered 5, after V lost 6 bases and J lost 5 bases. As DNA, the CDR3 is TGCGCCAGCAGCCACAGGGGGCCGGACGAGCAGTACTTC. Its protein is CASSHRGPDEQYF.

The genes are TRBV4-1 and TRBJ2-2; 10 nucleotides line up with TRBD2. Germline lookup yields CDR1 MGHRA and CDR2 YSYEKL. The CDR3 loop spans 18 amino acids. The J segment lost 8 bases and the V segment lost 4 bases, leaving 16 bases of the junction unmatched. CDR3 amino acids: CASSLTRRSGRAFGELFF. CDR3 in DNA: TGCGCCAGCAGCCTCACCCGGCGGAGCGGGAGGGCCTTTGGGGAGCTGTTTTTT.

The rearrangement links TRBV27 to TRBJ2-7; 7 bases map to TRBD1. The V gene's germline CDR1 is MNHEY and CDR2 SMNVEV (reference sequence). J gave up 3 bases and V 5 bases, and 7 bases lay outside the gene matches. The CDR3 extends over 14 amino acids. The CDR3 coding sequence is TGTGCCAGCAGTACCCGGGACAGCGGCTACGAGCAGTACTTC. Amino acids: CASSTRDSGYEQYF.